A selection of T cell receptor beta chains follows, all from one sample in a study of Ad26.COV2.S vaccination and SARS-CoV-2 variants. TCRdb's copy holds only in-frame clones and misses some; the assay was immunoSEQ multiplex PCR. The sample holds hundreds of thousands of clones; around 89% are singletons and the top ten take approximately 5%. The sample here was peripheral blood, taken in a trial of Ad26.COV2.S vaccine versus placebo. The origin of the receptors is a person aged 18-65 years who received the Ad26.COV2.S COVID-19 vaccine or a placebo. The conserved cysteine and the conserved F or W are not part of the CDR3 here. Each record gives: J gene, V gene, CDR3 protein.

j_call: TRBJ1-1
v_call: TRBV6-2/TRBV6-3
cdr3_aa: ASSDWGRGPTEAF

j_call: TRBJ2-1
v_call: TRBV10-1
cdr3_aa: ASSNGGTSGRNEQF

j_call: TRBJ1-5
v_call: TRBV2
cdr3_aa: ASQQGGFNQPQH

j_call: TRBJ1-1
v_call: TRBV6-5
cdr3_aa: ASSRDRDLRDGAF

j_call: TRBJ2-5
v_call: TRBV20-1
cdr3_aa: SASDRETQY

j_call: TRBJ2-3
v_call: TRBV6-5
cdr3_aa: ASKQGGTDTQY

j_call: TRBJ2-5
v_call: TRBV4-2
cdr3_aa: ASSQDRTSLETQY

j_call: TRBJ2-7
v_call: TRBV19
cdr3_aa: ASSPRGLGAYEQY

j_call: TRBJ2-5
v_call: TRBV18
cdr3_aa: ASSEAQETQY

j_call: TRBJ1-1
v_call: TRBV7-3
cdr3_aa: ASSLNGGLNTEAF

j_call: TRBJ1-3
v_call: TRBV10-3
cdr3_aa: AISNQDMRLNSGNTIY

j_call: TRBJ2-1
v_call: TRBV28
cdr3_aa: ASSREYNEQF

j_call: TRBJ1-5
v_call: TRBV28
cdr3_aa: ASRRGPYSNQPQH

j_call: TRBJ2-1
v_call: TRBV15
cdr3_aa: ATSRAGTSKNEQF

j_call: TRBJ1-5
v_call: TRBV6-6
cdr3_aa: ASSDRQGQPQH

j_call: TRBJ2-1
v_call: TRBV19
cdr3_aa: ASSTGARGARNEQF